This TCR beta chain comes out of a study of shared clonotypes between healthy human individuals. With regard to this clone: Antigen specificity is unknown.

TCRdb's copy holds only in-frame clones and misses some; the assay was immunoSEQ multiplex PCR. This sample has approximately 530,000 clones, with approximately 95% found just once. CDR3 size: 15 residues. The J segment lost 0 bases and the V segment lost 6 bases, leaving 5 bases of the junction unmatched. Germline assignment: CDR1 WSHSY and CDR2 SAAADI. Study-level findings and limits: Across subsets, estimated richness was generally greater for naive than for memory populations. Relative to their counterparts shared across all four donors, non-shared clonotypes exhibited diminished generation probabilities. Investigators collected only blood, and repertoires in tissues likely differ.

CD4+ cell separation produced CD45RA+ naive and CD45RA-negative memory subsets. The sequence came from a woman aged 25 to 39 in good health. This rearrangement joins TRBV10-2 to TRBJ1-5; 7 bases are shared with TRBD1. The source material was naive CD4+ T cells sorted from blood. Subset specified: CD45RA+ positively selected. Here the CDR3 reads CASSLDRASNQPQHF. CDR3 DNA: TGCGCCAGCAGCCTAGACAGGGCTAGCAATCAGCCCCAGCATTTT.